One T cell receptor beta chain is described in this entry. Its antigen specificity is not known. The sample holds no much larger clone one base away, and base qualities are not on file. Explained via the paper, the time point label denotes: baseline, week 1 (first vaccination visit). The sample's treatment or condition, from its label and the paper: pre-vaccination baseline after standard-of-care therapy. The donors had newly diagnosed IDH1-mutant astrocytomas of WHO grade 3 or 4 that showed loss of nuclear ATRX. The samples were drawn from NOA16, a multicentre, single-arm, open-label phase I trial in Germany that tested a mutant IDH1 peptide vaccine in humans for the first time. For immunogenicity testing, the blood drawn at visit V03 was used as the baseline sample. Genomic DNA for TCRB sequencing was isolated from EDTA blood with the DNeasy Blood and Tissue Kit. The sample originates from a study of a mutant IDH1 vaccine in newly diagnosed glioma (dated by TCRdb to the early 2020s). Study-level background: Of the 25 to 35 treated patients, around 62% were male and about 40% were female, and a mean age of 40.4 years was recorded. Prior to enrollment, patients had been given standard therapy consisting of radiotherapy alone, temozolomide alone, or radiochemotherapy with temozolomide, with the combination given to most patients. Peripheral blood samples were drawn at six visits, namely V03 (baseline), V05, V07, V10, V12 and V13. For exploratory analyses, longitudinal TCRB deep sequencing was carried out in around 24 treated patients wherever samples were available.

V has 6 bases trimmed and J has 0 bases trimmed; junction bases matching no gene number 1. The CDR1 and CDR2 encoded by the germline V gene are SNHLY and FYNNEI. Counted from cysteine to phenylalanine, this CDR3 has 14 amino acids. The entry retains the CDR3 DNA only, 42 bases that are in frame from base 1. The library was made by the immunoSEQ multiplex PCR assay. Rearranged TCR beta chain sequences were amplified with the hsTCRB Kit following the manufacturer's protocol. Sequencing of TCRB libraries was carried out on an Illumina MiSeq. In the authors' own workflow: The proprietary platform of the kit vendor was used for demultiplexing, trimming and gene mapping. TCRdb's version of the immuneACCESS table is confined to in-frame rearrangements and falls short of the full clone set. An unresolved V gene accounts for under half of the shortfall where checked; the remainder is of unknown origin. V, J and clone size derive from that table, while D and trimming were established from the DNA sequence. The sample table shows 85,000 to 100,000 clones, and about four fifths are seen once. The ten largest make up roughly 7% of the sample.

The research as a whole found: Vaccine-induced immune responses across multiple MHC alleles were detected in 90% to 95% of patients. Selection of PBMC samples for TCRB deep sequencing was based on availability. Pseudoprogression appeared unrelated to alterations in the top peripheral T cell clonotypes detected by TCRB sequencing. The authors stated that sample limitations prevented analyses of patient blood samples from being reproduced.

This sample comprised PBMCs, obtained from a glioma patient treated with radiotherapy, temozolomide or both. The TCR sequence derives from a middle-aged man with glioma. The rearranged chain carries TRBV2 and TRBJ2-1; 8 junctional bases match TRBD2. The CDR3 protein is CASSGTSSYNEQFF. The DNA is as follows: TGTGCCAGCAGCGGGACTAGCTCCTACAATGAGCAGTTCTTC.